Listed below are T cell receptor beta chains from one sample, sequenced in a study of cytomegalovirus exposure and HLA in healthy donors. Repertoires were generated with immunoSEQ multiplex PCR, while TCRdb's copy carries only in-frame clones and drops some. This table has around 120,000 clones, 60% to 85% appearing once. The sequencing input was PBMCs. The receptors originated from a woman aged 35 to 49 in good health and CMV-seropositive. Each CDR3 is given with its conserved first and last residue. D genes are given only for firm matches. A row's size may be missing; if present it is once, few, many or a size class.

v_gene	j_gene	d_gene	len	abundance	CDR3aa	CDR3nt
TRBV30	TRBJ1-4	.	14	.	CAWSVKTGGEKLFF	TGTGCCTGGAGCGTCAAGACAGGCGGCGAAAAACTGTTTTTT
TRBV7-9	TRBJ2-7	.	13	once	CASSLRGMNEQYF	TGTGCCAGCAGCTTAAGGGGGATGAACGAGCAGTACTTC
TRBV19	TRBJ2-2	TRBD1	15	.	CASSRQGADTGELFF	TGTGCCAGTAGTAGACAGGGGGCCGACACCGGGGAGCTGTTTTTT
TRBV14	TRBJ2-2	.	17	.	CASSFRGVTTNTGELFF	TGTGCCAGCAGCTTTCGCGGGGTGACGACGAACACCGGGGAGCTGTTTTTT
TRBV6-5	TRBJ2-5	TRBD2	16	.	CASSYLTGTSPQEQYF	TGTGCCAGCAGTTACTTGACCGGGACTAGCCCCCAGGAGCAGTACTTC
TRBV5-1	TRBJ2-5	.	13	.	CASKEGDQETQYF	TGCGCCAGCAAGGAGGGCGACCAAGAGACCCAGTACTTC
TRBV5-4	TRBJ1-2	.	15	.	CASSFSNVRGHGYTF	TGTGCCAGCAGCTTTAGTAACGTCAGGGGACATGGCTACACCTTC
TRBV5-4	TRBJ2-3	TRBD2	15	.	CASSPSGGAGDTQYF	TGTGCCAGCAGTCCAAGCGGGGGGGCAGGGGATACGCAGTATTTT
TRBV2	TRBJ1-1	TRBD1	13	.	CASSELTGAEAFF	TGTGCCAGCAGTGAACTGACAGGGGCTGAAGCTTTCTTT
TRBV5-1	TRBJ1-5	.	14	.	CASSLDPGYQPQHF	TGCGCCAGCAGCTTGGATCCGGGTTATCAGCCCCAGCATTTT
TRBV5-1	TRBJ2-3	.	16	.	CASSLAGPGLTDTQYF	TGCGCCAGCAGCTTGGCAGGGCCCGGTCTCACAGATACGCAGTATTTT
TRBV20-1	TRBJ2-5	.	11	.	CSAGRGETQYF	TGCAGTGCTGGAAGAGGGGAGACCCAGTACTTC
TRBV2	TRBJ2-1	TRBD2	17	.	CASSAHGGGESYNEQFF	TGTGCCAGCAGTGCTCATGGCGGGGGGGAATCCTACAATGAGCAGTTCTTC
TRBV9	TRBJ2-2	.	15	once	CASSVRALETGELFF	TGTGCCAGCAGCGTGCGGGCCCTAGAAACCGGGGAGCTGTTTTTT
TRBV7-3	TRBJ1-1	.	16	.	CASSLNAGDMNTEAFF	TGTGCCAGCAGCTTAAATGCAGGCGACATGAACACTGAAGCTTTCTTT
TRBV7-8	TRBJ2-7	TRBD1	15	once	CASSSQGEESYEQYF	TGTGCCAGCAGCTCACAGGGGGAGGAATCCTACGAGCAGTACTTC
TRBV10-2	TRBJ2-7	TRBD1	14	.	CASSSRDRGMQQYF	TGCGCCAGCAGTTCACGGGACAGGGGTATGCAGCAGTACTTC
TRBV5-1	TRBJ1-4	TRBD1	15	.	CASSTGQGRGEKLFF	TGCGCCAGCAGCACCGGACAGGGACGGGGGGAAAAACTGTTTTTT
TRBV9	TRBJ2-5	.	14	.	CASSPAAGWETQYF	TGTGCCAGCAGCCCAGCGGCGGGGTGGGAGACCCAGTACTTC
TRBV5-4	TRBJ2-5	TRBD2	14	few	CASSPGTSQETQYF	TGTGCCAGCAGCCCTGGGACTAGCCAAGAGACCCAGTACTTC
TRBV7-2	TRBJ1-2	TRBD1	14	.	CASSLDRGEYGYTF	TGTGCCAGCAGCTTAGACAGGGGAGAGTATGGCTACACCTTC
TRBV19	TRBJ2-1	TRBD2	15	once	CASRTSGDSYNEQFF	TGTGCCAGTAGAACTAGCGGGGACTCCTACAATGAGCAGTTCTTC
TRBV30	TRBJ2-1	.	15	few	CAWTLAPSSYNEQFF	TGTGCCTGGACCTTAGCGCCGAGCTCCTACAATGAGCAGTTCTTC
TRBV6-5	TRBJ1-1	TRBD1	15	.	CASSNYLTGGNEAFF	TGTGCCAGCAGTAACTATCTGACAGGGGGGAATGAAGCTTTCTTT
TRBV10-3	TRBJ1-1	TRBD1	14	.	CAIRPGMDRVKAFF	TGTGCCATCAGGCCAGGGATGGACAGGGTTAAAGCTTTCTTT
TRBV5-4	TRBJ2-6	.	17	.	CASSLIQGTSGANVLTF	TGTGCCAGCAGCTTAATACAGGGTACCTCTGGGGCCAACGTCCTGACTTTC
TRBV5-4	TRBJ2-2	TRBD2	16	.	CASSLGGRGNTGELFF	TGTGCCAGCAGCTTGGGCGGGAGAGGCAACACCGGGGAGCTGTTTTTT
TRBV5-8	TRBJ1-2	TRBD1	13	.	CASSATGLFGYTF	TGTGCCAGCAGCGCGACAGGGTTGTTTGGCTACACCTTC
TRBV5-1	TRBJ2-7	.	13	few	CASSFIPAGGQYF	TGCGCCAGCAGCTTCATACCAGCGGGTGGGCAGTACTTC
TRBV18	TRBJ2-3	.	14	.	CASSPSGKVDTQYF	TGTGCCAGCTCACCGTCGGGAAAGGTAGATACGCAGTATTTT
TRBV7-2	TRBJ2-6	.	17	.	CASSLAGPGAGANVLTF	TGTGCCAGCAGCTTAGCCGGGCCAGGGGCTGGGGCCAACGTCCTGACTTTC
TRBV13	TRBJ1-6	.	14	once	CASRASSYNSPLHF	TGTGCCAGCAGGGCAAGCTCCTATAATTCACCCCTCCACTTT
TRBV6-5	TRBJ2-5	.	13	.	CASSHGVGETQYF	TGTGCCAGCAGCCACGGGGTCGGAGAGACCCAGTACTTC
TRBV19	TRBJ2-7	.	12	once	CATRGESYEQYF	TGTGCCACCAGGGGGGAGTCCTACGAGCAGTACTTC
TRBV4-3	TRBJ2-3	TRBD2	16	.	CASSPTGTSGRDTQYF	TGCGCCAGCAGTCCTACCGGGACTAGCGGGAGAGATACGCAGTATTTT
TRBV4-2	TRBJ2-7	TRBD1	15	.	CASSQDQGDAAEQYF	TGTGCCAGCAGCCAAGACCAGGGGGACGCGGCCGAGCAGTACTTC
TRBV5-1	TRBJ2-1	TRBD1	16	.	CASSNRDRGAYNEQFF	TGCGCCAGCAGCAACCGGGACAGGGGGGCCTACAATGAGCAGTTCTTC
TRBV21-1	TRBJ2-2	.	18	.	CASSPLEGSGGADGELFF	TGTGCCAGCAGCCCTTTAGAGGGAAGCGGGGGGGCTGACGGGGAGCTGTTTTTT
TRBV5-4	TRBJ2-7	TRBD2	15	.	CASSPPSGGNYEQYF	TGTGCCAGCAGCCCACCTAGCGGGGGTAACTACGAGCAGTACTTC
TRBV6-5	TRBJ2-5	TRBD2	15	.	CASSYSSGRAETQYF	TGTGCCAGCAGTTACTCGAGCGGGAGGGCAGAGACCCAGTACTTC
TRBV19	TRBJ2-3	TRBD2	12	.	CASSRTRDTQYF	TGTGCCAGTAGCCGGACTAGAGATACGCAGTATTTT
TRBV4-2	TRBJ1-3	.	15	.	CASSQEGDSGNTIYF	TGTGCCAGCAGCCAAGAGGGAGACTCTGGAAACACCATATATTTT
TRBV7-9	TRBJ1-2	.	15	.	CASSPPAGALYGYTF	TGTGCCAGCAGCCCACCGGCGGGGGCGCTCTATGGCTACACCTTC
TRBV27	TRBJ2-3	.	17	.	CASSSAGSIGPTDTQYF	TGTGCCAGCAGTTCCGCGGGGAGCATAGGCCCCACAGATACGCAGTATTTT
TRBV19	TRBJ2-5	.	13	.	CASSILSFETQYF	TGTGCCAGTAGTATACTGAGTTTCGAGACCCAGTACTTC
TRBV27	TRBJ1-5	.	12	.	CASSREGGPQHF	TGTGCCAGCAGTCGAGAGGGAGGGCCCCAGCATTTT
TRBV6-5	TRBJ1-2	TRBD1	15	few	CASSRTGELDYGYTF	TGTGCCAGCAGTAGGACAGGGGAGCTAGACTATGGCTACACCTTC
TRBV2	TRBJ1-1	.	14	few	CASSDRAENTEAFF	TGTGCCAGCAGTGACAGGGCGGAGAACACTGAAGCTTTCTTT
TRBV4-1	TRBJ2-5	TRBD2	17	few	CASSQDSTSGRRETQYF	TGCGCCAGCAGCCAAGATTCAACTAGCGGGAGGAGGGAGACCCAGTACTTC
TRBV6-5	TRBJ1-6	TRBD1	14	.	CASSPDRVNSPLHF	TGTGCCAGCAGCCCGGACAGGGTGAATTCACCCCTCCACTTT